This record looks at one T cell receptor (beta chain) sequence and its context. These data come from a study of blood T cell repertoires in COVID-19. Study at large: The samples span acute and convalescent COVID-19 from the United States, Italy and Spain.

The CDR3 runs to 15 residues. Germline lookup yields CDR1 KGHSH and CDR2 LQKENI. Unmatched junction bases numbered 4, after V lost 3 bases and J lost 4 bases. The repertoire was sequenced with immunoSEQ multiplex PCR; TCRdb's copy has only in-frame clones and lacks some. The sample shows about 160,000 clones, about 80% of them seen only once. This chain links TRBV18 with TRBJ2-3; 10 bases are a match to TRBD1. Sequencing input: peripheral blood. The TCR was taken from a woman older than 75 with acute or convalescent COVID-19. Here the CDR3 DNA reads TGTGCCAGCTCACCGACAGGGGGCTTCGCAGATACGCAGTATTTT. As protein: CASSPTGGFADTQYF.